Listed below are T cell receptor beta chains from one sample, sequenced in a study of blood T cell repertoires in COVID-19. Method: immunoSEQ multiplex PCR; TCRdb's copy keeps in-frame clones and lacks some. The table has some 250,000 clones, approximately 91% seen once. The material sequenced was PBMCs or T cells enriched from blood (not recorded which). These receptors were collected from a woman in her thirties or forties with acute COVID-19. Each CDR3 is given with its conserved first and last residue. D genes are given only for firm matches. Rows may omit the clone size; those that give it use once, few, many or a size class.

once,TRBD2,TRBV2,15,TRBJ2-1,CASSHEGAGVNEQFF,TGTGCCAGCAGCCACGAGGGAGCGGGGGTCAATGAGCAGTTCTTC
NA,NA,TRBV3-1/TRBV3-2,12,TRBJ1-4,CASSQGPGWVFF,TGTGCCAGCAGCCAAGGTCCAGGGTGGGTGTTTTTT
NA,NA,TRBV4-1,16,TRBJ1-6,CASSQPRELGNSPLHF,TGCGCCAGCAGCCAGCCGAGGGAACTTGGTAATTCACCCCTCCACTTT
NA,TRBD2,TRBV3-1/TRBV3-2,13,TRBJ2-5,CASSHRGGETQYF,TGTGCCAGCAGCCACCGGGGGGGGGAGACCCAGTACTTC
NA,TRBD2,TRBV30,14,TRBJ2-3,CAWAGLESTDTQYF,TGTGCCTGGGCGGGACTAGAGAGCACAGATACGCAGTATTTT
NA,NA,TRBV5-1,14,TRBJ1-2,CASSLGQSNYGYTF,TGCGCCAGCAGCTTGGGACAGAGCAACTATGGCTACACCTTC
NA,TRBD1,TRBV2,14,TRBJ1-1,CASSRTGMNTEAFF,TGTGCCAGCAGTCGGACAGGTATGAACACTGAAGCTTTCTTT
NA,TRBD1,TRBV7-8,17,TRBJ2-3,CASSLSRTGRATDTQYF,TGTGCCAGCAGCTTATCTAGGACAGGGCGGGCCACAGATACGCAGTATTTT
NA,TRBD1,TRBV9,15,TRBJ1-2,CASSPRDRGLYGYTF,TGTGCCAGCAGCCCGAGGGACAGGGGCCTATATGGCTACACCTTC
once,NA,TRBV7-3,14,TRBJ1-6,CASSLGQRSSPLHF,TGTGCCAGCAGCTTAGGTCAACGGAGCTCACCCCTCCACTTT
NA,NA,TRBV2,12,TRBJ1-5,CASSGLNGPQHF,TGTGCCAGCAGTGGACTCAATGGGCCCCAGCATTTT
NA,NA,TRBV18,14,TRBJ1-1,CASSRDAESTEAFF,TGTGCCAGCTCACGAGATGCGGAGTCCACTGAAGCTTTCTTT
NA,NA,TRBV6-5,12,TRBJ1-2,CASSSQGDGYTF,TGTGCCAGCAGTTCCCAGGGCGATGGCTACACCTTC
NA,NA,TRBV12-5,14,TRBJ1-1,CASGSETANTEAFF,TGTGCTAGTGGTTCGGAGACAGCTAACACTGAAGCTTTCTTT
NA,NA,TRBV6-6,15,TRBJ1-5,CASSYGGGINQPQHF,TGTGCCAGCAGTTACGGGGGGGGTATCAATCAGCCCCAGCATTTT
NA,TRBD1,TRBV18,16,TRBJ2-3,CASSPRRDSYTDTQYF,TGTGCCAGCTCACCTAGAAGGGACAGCTACACAGATACGCAGTATTTT
few,TRBD1,TRBV29-1,14,TRBJ1-2,CSVTPGQARYGYTF,TGCAGCGTTACCCCCGGACAGGCCCGTTATGGCTACACCTTC
NA,NA,TRBV19,13,TRBJ2-5,CASNARGGETQYF,TGTGCCAGTAATGCTAGAGGGGGAGAGACCCAGTACTTC
NA,TRBD2,TRBV25-1,15,TRBJ2-1,CASSPLGTTYNEQFF,TGTGCCAGCAGCCCCCTGGGGACTACTTACAATGAGCAGTTCTTC
once,NA,TRBV28,15,TRBJ2-7,CASSLPGANLYEQYF,TGTGCCAGCAGTCTCCCAGGGGCCAATCTTTACGAGCAGTACTTC
NA,TRBD2,TRBV11-2,18,TRBJ2-1,CASSLDRYGGRADNEQFF,TGTGCCAGCAGCTTAGATCGGTACGGCGGGAGGGCAGACAATGAGCAGTTCTTC
NA,TRBD2,TRBV19,14,TRBJ2-1,CASSIRRGGNEQFF,TGTGCCAGTAGTATTCGACGGGGGGGCAATGAGCAGTTCTTC
NA,TRBD1,TRBV15,15,TRBJ1-2,CATSRAGQLVYGYTF,TGTGCCACCAGCAGAGCGGGACAGTTGGTCTATGGCTACACCTTC
NA,TRBD1,TRBV19,17,TRBJ1-1,CASSIGFGGGDGRMAFF,TGTGCCAGTAGTATAGGATTCGGAGGGGGCGATGGTAGGATGGCTTTCTTT
NA,TRBD1,TRBV18,16,TRBJ2-1,CASSPIPMTGGSEQFF,TGTGCCAGCTCACCAATACCAATGACAGGGGGTAGTGAGCAGTTCTTC
NA,TRBD2,TRBV9,16,TRBJ2-5,CASSTGLAGMGETQYF,TGTGCCAGCAGCACCGGACTAGCGGGGATGGGAGAGACCCAGTACTTC
NA,NA,TRBV28,14,TRBJ2-3,CASSLDSGVDTQYF,TGTGCCAGCAGTTTGGACAGCGGAGTCGATACGCAGTATTTT
NA,NA,TRBV7-6,14,TRBJ1-2,CASSLHGTNYGYTF,TGTGCCAGCAGCCTTCACGGGACTAACTATGGCTACACCTTC
NA,NA,TRBV7-9,14,TRBJ2-7,CASSLAPVSYEQYF,TGTGCCAGCAGCTTAGCTCCAGTTTCCTACGAGCAGTACTTC
NA,TRBD1,TRBV7-9,15,TRBJ2-5,CASSSDRGRQETQYF,TGTGCCAGCAGCTCCGACAGGGGTAGACAAGAGACCCAGTACTTC
NA,NA,TRBV2,12,TRBJ1-2,CASSEEDYGYTF,TGTGCCAGCAGTGAGGAGGATTATGGCTACACCTTC
NA,TRBD2,TRBV19,16,TRBJ2-1,CASSMTLAVGRNEQFF,TGTGCCAGTAGTATGACCCTAGCGGTGGGGAGGAATGAGCAGTTCTTC
NA,TRBD2,TRBV27,13,TRBJ2-7,CASSPGLADEQYF,TGTGCCAGCAGTCCCGGACTAGCGGACGAGCAGTACTTC
NA,NA,TRBV18,13,TRBJ1-1,CASSPWQNTEAFF,TGTGCCAGCTCACCGTGGCAGAACACTGAAGCTTTCTTT
NA,NA,TRBV12-3/TRBV12-4,12,TRBJ2-3,CASSHSGDTQYF,TGTGCCAGCAGCCACTCCGGGGATACGCAGTATTTT
NA,NA,TRBV28,13,TRBJ1-5,CASSEYSNQPQHF,TGTGCCAGCAGCGAGTATAGCAATCAGCCCCAGCATTTT
NA,TRBD1,TRBV3-1/TRBV3-2,16,TRBJ1-5,CASSQALGQANQPQHF,TGTGCCAGCAGCCAAGCCTTAGGACAGGCCAATCAGCCCCAGCATTTT
NA,TRBD1,TRBV2,12,TRBJ1-4,CASSADRGKLFF,TGTGCCAGCAGTGCGGACAGGGGAAAACTGTTTTTT
once,NA,TRBV7-6,18,TRBJ1-1,CASRTLIGIKIKATEAFF,TGTGCCAGCCGGACTCTAATCGGTATCAAAATTAAAGCCACTGAAGCTTTCTTT
once,TRBD1,TRBV3-1/TRBV3-2,15,TRBJ1-1,CASSRGQGPRAGAFF,TGTGCCAGCAGCCGAGGACAGGGGCCCCGAGCGGGTGCTTTCTTT
NA,NA,TRBV5-5,15,TRBJ2-7,CASSESRGYMSEQYF,TGTGCCAGCAGTGAATCCAGGGGTTATATGAGCGAGCAGTACTTC
NA,NA,TRBV5-1,13,TRBJ2-3,CASSFKATDTQYF,TGCGCCAGCAGCTTCAAAGCGACAGATACGCAGTATTTT